These T cell receptor beta chains were read from a single sample in a study of blood T cell repertoires in COVID-19. Sequenced by immunoSEQ multiplex PCR; TCRdb stores in-frame clones only, minus some. The sample yields roughly 130,000 clones, roughly 80% seen once. The sequencing input was peripheral blood. These receptors originate from a woman older than 75 with acute or convalescent COVID-19. Each CDR3 is given with its conserved first and last residue. The order of the fields is D gene, J gene, clone size, V gene, CDR3 protein, CDR3 DNA. The D gene is left open where the match is weak. A clone size is listed for some rows: how often the clone was seen (once, few, many), or a class if it is expanded.

NA	TRBJ1-5	few	TRBV5-5	CASSLAAQNQPQHF	TGTGCCAGCAGCTTGGCCGCTCAGAATCAGCCCCAGCATTTT
NA	TRBJ2-1	NA	TRBV6-5	CASIGQTYNEQFF	TGTGCCAGCATCGGACAGACCTACAATGAGCAGTTCTTC
NA	TRBJ2-7	NA	TRBV4-1	CASSQVTAQGGEQYF	TGCGCCAGCAGCCAAGTCACGGCCCAGGGTGGAGAGCAGTACTTC
TRBD1	TRBJ1-2	NA	TRBV23-1	CASSQLTGVYGYTF	TGCGCCAGCAGTCAACTAACAGGGGTCTATGGCTACACCTTC
NA	TRBJ1-5	NA	TRBV19	CASSQGHNQPQHF	TGTGCCAGTTCCCAGGGGCACAATCAGCCCCAGCATTTT
NA	TRBJ1-4	NA	TRBV27	CASSSLRGYGEKLFF	TGTGCCAGCAGTTCGCTCCGCGGATACGGCGAAAAACTGTTTTTT
NA	TRBJ1-5	NA	TRBV6-2/TRBV6-3	CASSYRAGLSQPQHF	TGTGCCAGCAGTTACCGCGCGGGGTTGAGTCAGCCCCAGCATTTT
TRBD1	TRBJ1-4	NA	TRBV3-1/TRBV3-2	CASSQATGVHEKLFF	TGTGCCAGCAGCCAGGCAACAGGGGTACACGAAAAACTGTTTTTT
TRBD1	TRBJ2-1	NA	TRBV5-1	CASNLWTGNNEQFF	TGCGCCAGCAATCTTTGGACAGGGAACAATGAGCAGTTCTTC
NA	TRBJ2-7	once	TRBV5-1	CASSWDNNEQYF	TGCGCCAGCAGCTGGGACAACAACGAGCAGTACTTC
TRBD2	TRBJ2-2	NA	TRBV7-7	CASSLAAGGRSGLNTGELFF	TGTGCTAGCAGCTTAGCGGCAGGCGGACGGTCGGGACTAAACACCGGGGAGCTGTTTTTT
TRBD2	TRBJ2-3	NA	TRBV30	CAWSLSLAGPDTQYF	TGTGCCTGGAGTCTTTCACTAGCGGGGCCAGATACGCAGTATTTT
NA	TRBJ2-2	NA	TRBV2	CASSEGSVAPNTGELFF	TGTGCCAGCAGTGAAGGCAGTGTGGCCCCGAACACCGGGGAGCTGTTTTTT
NA	TRBJ1-1	NA	TRBV7-3	CASSSERNTEAFF	TGTGCCAGCAGCTCGGAGAGGAACACTGAAGCTTTCTTT
TRBD1	TRBJ1-1	once	TRBV29-1	CSGGQGANTEAFF	TGCAGCGGGGGACAGGGGGCTAACACTGAAGCTTTCTTT
NA	TRBJ1-2	NA	TRBV7-2	CASSLSSDRYYGYTF	TGTGCCAGCAGCTTATCTTCGGACAGATACTATGGCTACACCTTC
TRBD1	TRBJ1-4	NA	TRBV25-1	CASSGLDRGGEKLFF	TGTGCCAGCAGTGGCCTAGACAGGGGCGGGGAAAAACTGTTTTTT
NA	TRBJ2-3	once	TRBV7-3	CASSLSPSVRADTQYF	TGTGCCAGCAGCCTTTCTCCGTCCGTGCGGGCAGATACGCAGTATTTT
NA	TRBJ1-2	once	TRBV19	CASSPLLQAIPYGYTF	TGTGCCAGTAGTCCGCTCCTCCAGGCGATTCCGTATGGCTACACCTTC
NA	TRBJ2-1	NA	TRBV11-2	CASTPNPGNEQFF	TGTGCCAGCACCCCTAATCCAGGAAATGAGCAGTTCTTC
NA	TRBJ2-1	once	TRBV6-6	CASSYSGTSNEQFF	TGTGCCAGCAGTTATTCCGGGACTTCCAATGAGCAGTTCTTC
NA	TRBJ1-1	NA	TRBV6-5	CASSYYAQGNTEAFF	TGTGCCAGCAGTTACTACGCACAGGGGAACACTGAAGCTTTCTTT
NA	TRBJ2-2	NA	TRBV2	CASSVSQNTGELFF	TGTGCCAGCAGTGTGTCACAGAACACCGGGGAGCTGTTTTTT
NA	TRBJ2-5	NA	TRBV6-6	CASTRQGGETQYF	TGTGCCAGCACCAGACAGGGAGGAGAGACCCAGTACTTC
NA	TRBJ1-1	NA	TRBV6-4	CASSVDRDTEAFF	TGTGCCAGCAGCGTCGACAGAGACACTGAAGCTTTCTTT
TRBD1	TRBJ2-7	NA	TRBV2	CASSEATGETYEQYF	TGTGCCAGCAGTGAAGCCACAGGGGAAACCTACGAGCAGTACTTC
TRBD1	TRBJ2-1	NA	TRBV18	CASLPRTGSYNEQFF	TGTGCCAGCTTGCCCCGGACAGGGTCCTACAATGAGCAGTTCTTC
NA	TRBJ2-1	few	TRBV3-1/TRBV3-2	CASSQDRGGDYNEQFF	TGTGCCAGCAGCCAAGATCGTGGTGGAGATTACAATGAGCAGTTCTTC
NA	TRBJ2-7	few	TRBV6-1	CASSEVQQSYEQYF	TGTGCCAGCAGTGAAGTACAACAGAGTTACGAGCAGTACTTC
NA	TRBJ1-5	NA	TRBV29-1	CSVRTQNSNQPQHF	TGCAGCGTTAGAACACAAAATAGCAATCAGCCCCAGCATTTT
NA	TRBJ2-7	NA	TRBV6-5	CASTQIGSHYEQYF	TGTGCCAGCACCCAAATTGGCAGTCACTACGAGCAGTACTTC
TRBD1	TRBJ1-6	NA	TRBV7-2	CASSLLGQNNSPLHF	TGTGCCAGCAGCCTACTGGGACAGAATAATTCACCCCTCCACTTT
TRBD1	TRBJ1-1	NA	TRBV13	CASRRTGLREAFF	TGTGCCAGCAGACGGACAGGCTTAAGAGAAGCTTTCTTT
TRBD1	TRBJ1-6	NA	TRBV6-1	CASSEAGTGNSPLHF	TGTGCCAGCAGTGAAGCTGGGACAGGAAATTCACCCCTCCACTTT
TRBD1	TRBJ1-2	NA	TRBV24-1	CATSQGVGGYTF	TGTGCCACCAGTCAGGGGGTAGGCGGCTACACCTTC
TRBD2	TRBJ2-1	NA	TRBV11-2	CASSFTSGGAGEQFF	TGTGCCAGCAGCTTCACTAGCGGGGGGGCAGGTGAGCAGTTCTTC
NA	TRBJ2-7	NA	TRBV6-1	CASSEATGFFHEQYF	TGTGCCAGCAGTGAAGCAACAGGGTTTTTTCACGAGCAGTACTTC
TRBD2	TRBJ2-3	NA	TRBV11-3	CASSPGLAGGSGDTQYF	TGTGCCAGCAGCCCGGGACTAGCGGGGGGGAGTGGAGATACGCAGTATTTT
NA	TRBJ1-4	NA	TRBV5-1	CASSFSGINEKLFF	TGCGCCAGCAGCTTTTCCGGGATTAATGAAAAACTGTTTTTT
TRBD2	TRBJ2-1	NA	TRBV7-3	CASSPGQGGGGVDEQFF	TGTGCCAGCAGCCCCGGGCAAGGGGGCGGGGGGGTAGATGAGCAGTTCTTC
TRBD1	TRBJ1-6	NA	TRBV18	CASSDRENSPLHF	TGTGCCAGCTCCGACAGGGAGAATTCACCCCTCCACTTT
NA	TRBJ1-1	once	TRBV5-1	CASSLGAGREAFF	TGCGCCAGCAGCTTGGGGGCAGGTAGGGAAGCTTTCTTT
NA	TRBJ2-7	NA	TRBV2	CASSYRDEQYF	TGTGCCAGCAGTTACAGGGACGAGCAGTACTTC
NA	TRBJ2-7	NA	TRBV27	CASSLSRQFSYEQYF	TGTGCCAGCAGTTTATCGAGGCAGTTCTCCTACGAGCAGTACTTC
TRBD1	TRBJ1-1	NA	TRBV2	CASRPRTGESTEAFF	TGTGCCAGCAGACCCAGGACAGGGGAATCCACTGAAGCTTTCTTT
TRBD1	TRBJ1-1	NA	TRBV25-1	CASSKGGQGNTEAFF	TGTGCCAGCAGTAAGGGTGGACAGGGTAACACTGAAGCTTTCTTT
NA	TRBJ2-2	NA	TRBV18	CASSPGTPDTGELFF	TGTGCCAGCTCACCCGGGACACCTGACACCGGGGAGCTGTTTTTT
NA	TRBJ2-1	NA	TRBV5-4	CASSLWPKGGDEQFF	TGTGCCAGCAGCTTGTGGCCCAAGGGGGGGGATGAGCAGTTCTTC
NA	TRBJ2-7	NA	TRBV6-6	CASSRTGDFISYEQYF	TGTGCCAGCAGTCGAACCGGGGACTTCATCTCCTACGAGCAGTACTTC
NA	TRBJ1-1	few	TRBV6-5	CASNFREATEAFF	TGTGCCAGCAACTTTCGGGAGGCCACTGAAGCTTTCTTT
NA	TRBJ1-6	NA	TRBV6-1	CASSDLPNLPLHF	TGTGCCAGCAGTGATCTCCCTAATTTACCCCTCCACTTT
TRBD1	TRBJ1-1	once	TRBV7-9	CASSQTRTGRAFF	TGTGCCAGCAGCCAGACGAGGACAGGGCGAGCTTTCTTT
NA	TRBJ1-4	NA	TRBV18	CASSPRAPLGNEKLFF	TGTGCCAGCTCACCACGCGCCCCTCTGGGCAATGAAAAACTGTTTTTT
TRBD1	TRBJ1-2	NA	TRBV20-1	CSARDRVGYTF	TGCAGTGCTAGGGACAGGGTTGGCTACACCTTC
TRBD1	TRBJ2-5	once	TRBV5-1	CASSFEGTVQETQYF	TGCGCCAGCAGTTTCGAGGGGACAGTCCAAGAGACCCAGTACTTC